The 24 T cell receptor beta chains below all came from one sample that was sequenced in a study of cytomegalovirus exposure and HLA in healthy donors (dated by TCRdb to about 2017). Library construction relied on the immunoSEQ multiplex PCR assay. This is the immuneACCESS table as TCRdb keeps it, with only in-frame sequences that have V and J called. A part of the clones is gone; compared with another copy, unresolved V genes explain less than half, and the rest is unexplained. Here the sample has under 300,000 clones; 90% occur a single time. Roughly 0.4% of the sample is taken by the ten largest. Material: PBMCs. The receptor set was obtained from a woman under 30 in good health and CMV-seronegative.

V usage is TRBV19 and J usage is TRBJ2-7, with TRBD2 matching 11 bases. The CDR3 loop spans 15 amino acids. V lost 4 bases to trimming and J lost 1 base; unmatched junction nucleotides: 3. Germline V gene data show CDR1 as LNHDA and CDR2 as SQIVND (reference sequence). The CDR3 nucleotides read TGTGCCAGTAGTACGGCTAGCGGGGGGTCCTACGAGCAGTACTTC. It codes for CASSTASGGSYEQYF. The full variable domain, completed using reference TRBV19 and TRBJ2-7, is DGGITQSPKYLFRKEGQNVTLSCEQNLNHDAMYWYRQDPGQGLRLIYYSQIVNDFQKGDIAEGYSVSREKKESFPLTVTSAQKNPTAFYLCASSTASGGSYEQYFGPGTRLTVT.

This rearrangement joins TRBV5-5 to TRBJ2-7; the D gene is possibly TRBD1 (6 bases). Germline CDR1 reads SGHKS; CDR2 reads YYEKEE (reference sequence). The CDR3 sequence is 13 residues long. V was pared by 6 bases and J by 0 bases, with 10 bases between. CDR3 loop: CASTRGISYEQYF. CDR3 sequence (DNA): TGTGCCAGCACCAGGGGTATCTCCTACGAGCAGTACTTC. Based on the CDR3 plus reference TRBV5-5 and TRBJ2-7, the full variable domain is DAGVTQSPTHLIKTRGQQVTLRCSPISGHKSVSWYQQVLGQGPQFIFQYYEKEERGRGNFPDRFSARQFPNYSSELNVNALLLGDSALYLCASTRGISYEQYFGPGTRLTVT.

The chain uses TRBV11-2 and TRBJ2-3; no clear D gene. The CDR3 has 14 amino acids. CDR1 and CDR2 (germline): SGHAT, FQNNGV. Trimming took off 3 bases at V and 6 bases at J, with 13 bases between the two ends. CDR3 sequence reads: CASSFGGVPDTQYF. The DNA for the CDR3 is TGTGCCAGCAGCTTTGGCGGTGTTCCTGATACGCAGTATTTT.

The chain couples TRBV7-9 to TRBJ2-1, with D perhaps matching TRBD2 (6 bases). The CDR3 consists of 16 residues. V was shortened by 2 bases and J by 6 bases, with 17 bases between the two germline ends. Germline V gene sequence: CDR1 SEHNR, CDR2 FQNEAQ (reference sequence). DNA for the CDR3: TGTGCCAGCAGCTTACCGACTGGGGGACTCCCCAATGAGCAGTTCTTC. This codes for CASSLPTGGLPNEQFF.

In its sample, this clone was seen once. The rearrangement uses TRBV28 and TRBJ1-4; a possible D gene is TRBD1 (5 bases). This CDR3 is built from 14 residues. The V and J ends lost 2 bases and 2 bases respectively, with 6 bases between them. CDR1 is MDHEN, CDR2 SYDVKM, per germline. In nucleotides, the CDR3 is TGTGCCAGCAGTTTACGGGGGACTAATGAAAAACTGTTTTTT. Translated: CASSLRGTNEKLFF.

The chain uses TRBV5-1 and TRBJ2-1, with D tentatively TRBD2 (6 bases). Germline loops: CDR1 SGHRS, CDR2 YFSETQ. The CDR3 has 14 residues. Deletions cut 5 bases from V and 5 bases from J, with 14 bases between. This CDR3 reads CASSETRSNNEQFF. CDR3 DNA: TGCGCCAGCAGTGAGACTAGATCTAACAATGAGCAGTTCTTC.

The chain links TRBV2 to TRBJ1-1; no reliable D call. This CDR3 has 13 amino acids. V gave up 7 bases and J gave up 8 bases, with 17 bases separating them. Germline V gives CDR1 SNHLY, CDR2 FYNNEI. The CDR3 DNA sequence: TGTGCCAGCATCCAAACGGGGTCAGGCGAAGCTTTCTTT. Encoded protein: CASIQTGSGEAFF.

The chain uses TRBV11-3 and TRBJ2-1, with D possibly being TRBD2 (5 bases). The CDR3 spans 13 residues. CDR1 and CDR2 (germline): SGHNT, YENEEA. Trimming shortened V by 4 bases and J by 8 bases, and 12 bases separated the two germline ends. The CDR3 sequence: CASSYGGLDEQFF. The DNA for the CDR3 is TGTGCCAGCAGCTACGGAGGACTGGATGAGCAGTTCTTC.

The V call is TRBV28, the J call TRBJ2-3; possible D gene TRBD2, 6 bases. Germline V gene lookup returns CDR1 MDHEN and CDR2 SYDVKM. The V and J ends lost 7 bases and 3 bases respectively, with 20 bases between them. The CDR3 runs to 16 residues. The CDR3 region is CASINRGKPRTDTQYF. As DNA, the CDR3 is TGTGCCAGCATTAACCGCGGGAAACCAAGAACAGATACGCAGTATTTT. The whole variable domain, filled in from reference TRBV28 and TRBJ2-3, reads DVKVTQSSRYLVKRTGEKVFLECVQDMDHENMFWYRQDPGLGLRLIYFSYDVKMKEKGDIPEGYSVSREKKERFSLILESASTNQTSMYLCASINRGKPRTDTQYFGPGTRLTVL.

This chain links TRBV30 with TRBJ2-1, with 11 positions matching TRBD2. CDR3 length: 12 residues. From germline, CDR1 is GTSNPN and CDR2 SVGIG (reference sequence). With 1 base clipped from V and 14 bases from J, the junction kept 4 bases outside the gene matches. The CDR3 region has the DNA TGTGCCTGGAGTGCGACTAGCGGGGATGAGTTCTTC. This translates into CAWSATSGDEFF.

This clone has a handful of counts. This chain links TRBV5-1 with TRBJ1-6, with a tentative D call TRBD1 (5 bases). The CDR3 sequence is 12 residues long. The germline V gene encodes CDR1 SGHRS and CDR2 YFSETQ. Trimming pared 7 bases from V and 9 bases from J, leaving 11 bases between. The CDR3 coding sequence is TGCGCCAGCTCAGGGTCAGGTTCACCCCTCCACTTT. Translated, it gives CASSGSGSPLHF.

This chain links TRBV10-3 with TRBJ1-6; perhaps TRBD1 as D (5 bases). The germline gives CDR1 ENHRY, CDR2 SYGVKD. V lost 4 bases, J lost 3 bases, and 7 bases lay in between. The CDR3 has 14 amino acids. The CDR3 loop reads CAISGGGYNSPLHF. The CDR3 coding sequence is TGTGCCATCAGTGGGGGGGGCTATAATTCACCCCTCCACTTT.

V and J are TRBV12-5 and TRBJ1-2; D is perhaps TRBD1 (5 bases). Trimming cost V 3 bases and J 7 bases, with 15 bases left between them. Germline V gene data show CDR1 as LGHNT and CDR2 as FRNRAP. The CDR3 is 14 residues long. The CDR3 loop is CASGFMEGRGGYTF. The CDR3 DNA is TGTGCTAGTGGTTTTATGGAGGGACGAGGTGGCTACACCTTC.

The chain joins TRBV28 to TRBJ1-1, with 8 nucleotides matching TRBD1. This CDR3 has 15 residues. Germline trimming cut 7 bases from V and 2 bases from J; bases unmatched to any gene: 9. Germline V lookup: CDR1 MDHEN, CDR2 SYDVKM. The CDR3 DNA sequence: TGTGCCAGCAACCCGACAGGGGCTGTAAACACTGAAGCTTTCTTT. It yields the protein CASNPTGAVNTEAFF.

The chain uses TRBV27 and TRBJ2-5; 9 bases map to TRBD1. Trimming removed 5 bases from V and 6 bases from J; junction bases left unmatched: 10. The CDR3 has 15 residues. The germline gives CDR1 MNHEY, CDR2 SMNVEV (reference sequence). The CDR3 coding sequence is TGTGCCAGCAGTCAACTCCCCGGGACAGGGAAGACCCAGTACTTC. It specifies CASSQLPGTGKTQYF.

This rearrangement joins TRBV7-9 to TRBJ1-2; no firm D call. V lost 3 bases to trimming and J lost 7 bases, with 15 bases between them. This CDR3 has 14 amino acids. CDR1 and CDR2 from the germline V gene are SEHNR and FQNEAQ (reference sequence). The CDR3 protein is CASSFEAALGGYTF. Here the CDR3 DNA reads TGTGCCAGCAGCTTTGAGGCAGCACTGGGTGGCTACACCTTC.

V and J are TRBV7-6 and TRBJ2-1; the D gene is possibly TRBD2 (6 bases). Germline V CDR1 and CDR2: SGHVS, FNYEAQ. The V end lost 1 base, the J end lost 3 bases, and 16 bases lay between the germline ends. The CDR3 has 17 amino acids. This CDR3 reads CASSLGLAAGLYNEQFF. The CDR3 region has the DNA TGTGCCAGCAGCTTAGGGTTAGCGGCGGGGCTCTACAATGAGCAGTTCTTC.

The chain combines TRBV6-6 with TRBJ1-1; no clear D gene. Trimming left V 9 bases short and J 3 bases short, with 5 bases between. This CDR3 is built from 10 residues. Germline assignment: CDR1 MNHNY and CDR2 SVGAGI (reference sequence). In DNA form, the CDR3 reads TGTGCCAGTGAGGACACTGAAGCTTTCTTT. Its protein product is CASEDTEAFF.

The V and J genes are TRBV28 and TRBJ2-3; 7 bases map to TRBD2. The germline V gene has CDR1 MDHEN and CDR2 SYDVKM. J was trimmed by 2 bases and V by 2 bases; bases with no gene match: 10. This CDR3 comprises 17 residues. In DNA form, the CDR3 reads TGTGCCAGCAGTTTAATCGGAAGCGGGGACCCCACAGATACGCAGTATTTT. Its protein product is CASSLIGSGDPTDTQYF. Full variable domain (remainder filled in from reference TRBV28 and TRBJ2-3): DVKVTQSSRYLVKRTGEKVFLECVQDMDHENMFWYRQDPGLGLRLIYFSYDVKMKEKGDIPEGYSVSREKKERFSLILESASTNQTSMYLCASSLIGSGDPTDTQYFGPGTRLTVL.

The chain has TRBV5-1 and TRBJ2-7; the match to TRBD2 covers 7 bases. CDR1 is SGHRS, CDR2 YFSETQ, per germline. With 0 bases clipped from V and 2 bases from J, the junction kept 5 bases outside the gene matches. The CDR3 contains 15 residues. The CDR3 DNA sequence: TGCGCCAGCAGCTTGGTGGCAGGGACTACCTACGAGCAGTACTTC. It encodes CASSLVAGTTYEQYF.

V is TRBV30 and J is TRBJ2-1, with TRBD1 matching over 10 bases. There are 15 residues in the CDR3. Trimming took 5 bases from V and 7 from J; bases not matched to a gene: 11. Germline values: CDR1 GTSNPN, CDR2 SVGIG (reference sequence). The CDR3 bases are TGTGCCTGGGCCCGACGACAGGGGGCGGGGAATGAGCAGTTCTTC. Translated, it gives CAWARRQGAGNEQFF.

There are a few counts of this clone. This chain joins TRBV7-3 and TRBJ2-1; weak D call: TRBD2 (5 bases). Trimming cost V 4 bases and J 7 bases, with 11 bases left between them. This CDR3 is built from 13 residues. Per germline, CDR1 SGHTA and CDR2 FQGTGA. The chain's CDR3 is CASSSTMQNEQFF. The CDR3 coding sequence is TGTGCCAGCAGCTCGACTATGCAGAATGAGCAGTTCTTC. Full variable domain (remainder filled in from reference TRBV7-3 and TRBJ2-1): GAGVSQTPSNKVTEKGKYVELRCDPISGHTALYWYRQSLGQGPEFLIYFQGTGAADDSGLPNDRFFAVRPEGSVSTLKIQRTERGDSAVYLCASSSTMQNEQFFGPGTRLTVL.

This rearrangement joins TRBV7-8 to TRBJ2-7; tentative D call: TRBD1 (5 bases). Germline V gene sequence: CDR1 SGHVS, CDR2 FQNEAQ. The CDR3 consists of 13 residues. V was shortened by 1 base and J by 7 bases, with 11 bases between the two germline ends. This CDR3 reads CASSLGRAVEQYF. The CDR3 bases are TGTGCCAGCAGCTTAGGCAGGGCGGTGGAGCAGTACTTC.

The chain recombines TRBV14 with TRBJ2-7; 11 nucleotides align to TRBD2. There are 16 residues in the CDR3. Germline CDR1 and CDR2: SGHDN and FVKESK. Germline trimming cut 3 bases from V and 3 bases from J; bases unmatched to any gene: 7. CDR3 protein: CASSHSGTSGYYEQYF. In DNA, the CDR3 is TGTGCCAGCAGCCATTCCGGGACTAGCGGCTACTACGAGCAGTACTTC.